Below, one T cell receptor beta chain is given with its context. This clonotype was seen repeatedly, ten times or more. It has no known antigen specificity. No base quality values were provided; no much bigger clone lies one nucleotide off. The data were obtained in a study of CD8 T cells in ankylosing spondylitis (dated 2017 in TCRdb). The study in broad terms: T cell receptor beta repertoires were profiled in healthy donors and ankylosing spondylitis patients so that disease-linked TCR variants could be found. In total, the full study cohort was made up of 110 or so healthy donors and 25 ankylosing spondylitis patients. Peripheral blood samples were taken, and synovial fluid was additionally collected from ankylosing spondylitis patients.

The reads were generated on an Illumina HiSeq 2500. Quantitative 5'-RACE with molecular barcodes was used to prepare TCR beta libraries. As for how the authors treated the data: Disease-linked TCR variants were identified with a new computational method built on a probabilistic model of VDJ rearrangement. The raw public reads went through TCRdb reprocessing: fastp at Q25, MiXCR clone calling, in-frame beta chains kept. Each entry is one CDR3 protein sequence, shown with its most common DNA and genes. These V and J calls are TCRdb output, not the study's own analysis. The sample has some 52,000 distinct CDR3 sequences on record, 6.5% to 9% of them singletons. The ten largest clones take up around 8.5% of the sample. Trimming removed 0 bases from V and 4 bases from J, leaving 13 bases between the germline ends. The germline V gene yields SGDLS for CDR1 and YYNGEE for CDR2. The CDR3 contains 15 residues, cysteine and phenylalanine counted. Here the CDR3 DNA is all that survives: 45 bases in frame from base 1.

General conclusions and limits of the study: Some motif variants had previously been reported in the synovial fluid and blood of reactive arthritis patients, which suggests shared mechanisms of disease initiation. The disease-linked clones had a CD8+ phenotype and were found at relatively low frequencies in peripheral blood. Blood from ankylosing spondylitis patients appeared to be characterized by a TCR beta motif composed of under 10 highly homologous amino acid variants. The disease-linked clones were reported as significantly enriched in matched synovial fluid samples from ankylosing spondylitis patients.

The TCR originated in a female donor with ankylosing spondylitis or in good health (not recorded which). The V and J segments used are TRBV9 and TRBJ1-1; a tentative D match to TRBD1 spans 5 bases. Sequenced sample: blood, either unsorted or a sorted T cell fraction (not recorded which). Here is the DNA: TGTGCCAGCAGCGTAGGGGGCAGGGTGAGCACTGAAGCTTTCTTT. This encodes CASSVGGRVSTEAFF.